This TCR beta chain was profiled in a study of T cell changes during pregnancy in multiple sclerosis. The germline gives CDR1 SGHVS, CDR2 FQNEAQ. Trimming took 3 bases from V and 3 from J, leaving 15 bases between them. CDR3 length equals 16 residues. Assay used: immunoSEQ multiplex PCR; TCRdb lists only in-frame clones, some missing. The profile shows around 34,000 clones, about nine tenths of them singletons. Sequencing used CD8+ T cells from peripheral blood mononuclear cells, obtained in the first trimester of pregnancy. This chain uses TRBV7-8 with TRBJ2-1, with no clear D. This receptor was taken from a female donor with multiple sclerosis, enrolled in a pregnancy study. CDR3 nucleotide sequence: TGTGCCAGCAGCTTGCGTATCGACTTCAACTACAATGAGCAGTTCTTC. As protein: CASSLRIDFNYNEQFF.